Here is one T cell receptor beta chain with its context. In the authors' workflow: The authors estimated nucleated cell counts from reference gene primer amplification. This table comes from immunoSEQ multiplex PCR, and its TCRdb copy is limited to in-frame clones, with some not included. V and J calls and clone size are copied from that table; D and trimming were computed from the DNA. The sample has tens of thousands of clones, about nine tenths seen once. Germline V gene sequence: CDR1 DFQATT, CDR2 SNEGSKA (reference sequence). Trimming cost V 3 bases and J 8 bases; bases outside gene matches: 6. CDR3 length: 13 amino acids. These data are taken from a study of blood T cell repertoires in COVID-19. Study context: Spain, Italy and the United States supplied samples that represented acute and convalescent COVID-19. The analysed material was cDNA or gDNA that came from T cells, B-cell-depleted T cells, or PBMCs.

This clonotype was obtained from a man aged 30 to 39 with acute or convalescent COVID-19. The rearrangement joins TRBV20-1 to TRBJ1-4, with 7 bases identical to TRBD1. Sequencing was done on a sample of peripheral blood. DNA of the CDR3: TGCAGTGCTAGTTACGACAGGGCGGAAAAACTGTTTTTT. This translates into CSASYDRAEKLFF.